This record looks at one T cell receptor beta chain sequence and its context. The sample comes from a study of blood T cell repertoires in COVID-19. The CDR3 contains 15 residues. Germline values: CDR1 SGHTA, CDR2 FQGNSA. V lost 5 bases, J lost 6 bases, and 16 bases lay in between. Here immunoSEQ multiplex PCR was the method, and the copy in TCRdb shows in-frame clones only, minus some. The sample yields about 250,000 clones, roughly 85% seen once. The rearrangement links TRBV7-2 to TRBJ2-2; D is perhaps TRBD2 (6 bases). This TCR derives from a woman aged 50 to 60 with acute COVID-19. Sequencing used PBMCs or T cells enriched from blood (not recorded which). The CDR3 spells CASSLGGNTPGELFF. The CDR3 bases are TGTGCCAGCAGCCTCGGGGGAAACACCCCCGGGGAGCTGTTTTTT.